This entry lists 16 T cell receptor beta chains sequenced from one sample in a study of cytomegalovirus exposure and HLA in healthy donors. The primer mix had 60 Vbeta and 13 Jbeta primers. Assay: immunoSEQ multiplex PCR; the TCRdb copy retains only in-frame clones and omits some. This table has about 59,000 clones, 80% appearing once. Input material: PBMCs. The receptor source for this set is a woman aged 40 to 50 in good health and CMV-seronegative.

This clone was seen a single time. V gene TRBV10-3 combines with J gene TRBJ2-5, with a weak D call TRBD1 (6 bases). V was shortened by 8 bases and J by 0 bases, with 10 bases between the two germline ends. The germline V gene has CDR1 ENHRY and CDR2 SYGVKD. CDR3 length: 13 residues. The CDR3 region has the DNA TGTGCCATCTCCGGGACAAACCAAGAGACCCAGTACTTC. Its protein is CAISGTNQETQYF.

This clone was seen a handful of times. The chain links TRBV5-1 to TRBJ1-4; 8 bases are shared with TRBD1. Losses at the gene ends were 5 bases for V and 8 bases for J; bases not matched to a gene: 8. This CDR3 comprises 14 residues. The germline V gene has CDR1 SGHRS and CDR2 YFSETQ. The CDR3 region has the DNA TGCGCCAGCAGTTTTCAGGGGGCTGAGGAAAAACTGTTTTTT. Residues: CASSFQGAEEKLFF.

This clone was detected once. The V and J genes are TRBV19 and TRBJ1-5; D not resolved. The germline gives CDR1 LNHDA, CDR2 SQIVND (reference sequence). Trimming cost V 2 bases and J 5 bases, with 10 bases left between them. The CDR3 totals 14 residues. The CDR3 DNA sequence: TGTGCCAGTAGTATAAACTTCTCCTATCAGCCCCAGCATTTT. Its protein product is CASSINFSYQPQHF.

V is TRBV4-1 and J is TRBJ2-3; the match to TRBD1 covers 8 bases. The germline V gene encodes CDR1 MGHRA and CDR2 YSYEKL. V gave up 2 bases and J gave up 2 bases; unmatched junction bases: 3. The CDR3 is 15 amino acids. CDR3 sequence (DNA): TGCGCCAGCAGCCAAAAGGACAGGGCCACAGATACGCAGTATTTT. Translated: CASSQKDRATDTQYF.

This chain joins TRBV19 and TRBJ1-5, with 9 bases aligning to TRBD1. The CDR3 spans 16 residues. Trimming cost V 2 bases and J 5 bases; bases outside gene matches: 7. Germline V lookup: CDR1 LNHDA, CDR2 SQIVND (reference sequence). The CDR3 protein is CASSIWPGQGDQPQHF. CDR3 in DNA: TGTGCCAGTAGTATATGGCCGGGACAGGGCGATCAGCCCCAGCATTTT.

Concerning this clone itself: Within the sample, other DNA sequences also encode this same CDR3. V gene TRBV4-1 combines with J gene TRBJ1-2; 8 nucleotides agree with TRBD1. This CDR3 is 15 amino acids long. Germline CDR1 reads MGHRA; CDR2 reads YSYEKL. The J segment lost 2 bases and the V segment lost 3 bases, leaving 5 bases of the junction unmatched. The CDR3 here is CASSQGRQGNYGYTF. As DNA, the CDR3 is TGCGCCAGCAGCCAGGGGAGACAGGGGAACTATGGCTACACCTTC.

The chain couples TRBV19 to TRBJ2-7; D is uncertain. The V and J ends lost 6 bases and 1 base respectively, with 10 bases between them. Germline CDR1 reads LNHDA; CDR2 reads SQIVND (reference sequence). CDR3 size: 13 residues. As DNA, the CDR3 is TGTGCCAGTAGGTCGGAGAGTTCCTACGAGCAGTACTTC. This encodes CASRSESSYEQYF.

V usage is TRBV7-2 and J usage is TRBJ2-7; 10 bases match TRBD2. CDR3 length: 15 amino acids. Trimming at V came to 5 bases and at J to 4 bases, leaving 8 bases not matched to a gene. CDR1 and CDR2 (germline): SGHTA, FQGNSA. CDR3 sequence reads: CASSNIAGGRYEQYF. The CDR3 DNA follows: TGTGCCAGCAGCAATATAGCGGGAGGTCGGTACGAGCAGTACTTC.

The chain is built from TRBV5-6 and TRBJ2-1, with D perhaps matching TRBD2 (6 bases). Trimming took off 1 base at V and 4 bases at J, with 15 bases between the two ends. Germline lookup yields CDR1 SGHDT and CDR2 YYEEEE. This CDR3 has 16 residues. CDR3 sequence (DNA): TGTGCCAGCAGCTTGTTTTGGCGGGAATCTTACAATGAGCAGTTCTTC. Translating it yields CASSLFWRESYNEQFF.

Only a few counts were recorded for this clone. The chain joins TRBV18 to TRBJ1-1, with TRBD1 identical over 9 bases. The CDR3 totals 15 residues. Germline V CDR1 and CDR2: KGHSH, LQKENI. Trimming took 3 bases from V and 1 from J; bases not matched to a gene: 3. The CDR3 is CASSPRTGENTEAFF. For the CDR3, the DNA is TGTGCCAGCTCACCCCGGACAGGGGAGAACACTGAAGCTTTCTTT.

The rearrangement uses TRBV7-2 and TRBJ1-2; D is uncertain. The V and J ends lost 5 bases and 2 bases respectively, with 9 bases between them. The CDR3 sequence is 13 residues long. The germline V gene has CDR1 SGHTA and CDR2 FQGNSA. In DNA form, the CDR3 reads TGTGCCAGCAGCCCAGCGAGAAACTATGGCTACACCTTC. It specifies CASSPARNYGYTF.

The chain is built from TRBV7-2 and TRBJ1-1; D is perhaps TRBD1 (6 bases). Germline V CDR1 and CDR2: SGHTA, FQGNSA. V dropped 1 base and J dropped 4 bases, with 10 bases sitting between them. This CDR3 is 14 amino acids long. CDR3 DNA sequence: TGTGCCAGCAGCTTAGAGGGACAAATCACTGAAGCTTTCTTT. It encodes CASSLEGQITEAFF.

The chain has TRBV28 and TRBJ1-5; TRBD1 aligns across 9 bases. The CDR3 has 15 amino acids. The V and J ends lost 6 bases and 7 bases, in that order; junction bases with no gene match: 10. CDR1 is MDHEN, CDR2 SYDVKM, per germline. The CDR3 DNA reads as TGTGCCAGCAGCACAACCGGGACAGGGCGGCAGCCCCAGCATTTT. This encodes CASSTTGTGRQPQHF.

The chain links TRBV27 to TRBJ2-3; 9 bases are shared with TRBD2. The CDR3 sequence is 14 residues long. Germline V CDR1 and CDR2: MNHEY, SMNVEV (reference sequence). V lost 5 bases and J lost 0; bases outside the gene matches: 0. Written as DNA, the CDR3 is TGTGCCAGCAGTACTAGCGGGAGCACAGATACGCAGTATTTT. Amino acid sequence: CASSTSGSTDTQYF.

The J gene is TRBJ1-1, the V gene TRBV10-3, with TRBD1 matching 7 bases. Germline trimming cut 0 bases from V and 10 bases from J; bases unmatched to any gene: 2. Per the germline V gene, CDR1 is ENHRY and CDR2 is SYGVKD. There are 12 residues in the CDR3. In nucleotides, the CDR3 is TGTGCCATCAGTGAGTCCGGGACAGCAGCTTTCTTT. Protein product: CAISESGTAAFF.

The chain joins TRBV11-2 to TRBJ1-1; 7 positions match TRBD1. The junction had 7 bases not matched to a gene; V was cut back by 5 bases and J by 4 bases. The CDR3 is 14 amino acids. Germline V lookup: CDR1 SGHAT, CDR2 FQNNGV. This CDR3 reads CASSPGQVPTEAFF. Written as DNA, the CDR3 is TGTGCCAGCAGCCCAGGACAGGTTCCCACTGAAGCTTTCTTT.